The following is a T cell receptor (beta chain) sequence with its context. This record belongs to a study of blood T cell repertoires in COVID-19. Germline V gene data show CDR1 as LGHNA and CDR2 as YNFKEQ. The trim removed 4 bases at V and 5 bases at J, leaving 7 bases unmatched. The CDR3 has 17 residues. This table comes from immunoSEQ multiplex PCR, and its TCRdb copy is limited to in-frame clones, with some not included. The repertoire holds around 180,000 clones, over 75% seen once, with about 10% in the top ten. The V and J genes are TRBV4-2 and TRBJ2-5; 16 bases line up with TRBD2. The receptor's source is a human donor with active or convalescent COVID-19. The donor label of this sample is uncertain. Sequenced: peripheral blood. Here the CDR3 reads CASSPGTSGGARETQYF. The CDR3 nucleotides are TGTGCCAGCAGCCCAGGGACTAGCGGGGGGGCCCGGGAGACCCAGTACTTC.